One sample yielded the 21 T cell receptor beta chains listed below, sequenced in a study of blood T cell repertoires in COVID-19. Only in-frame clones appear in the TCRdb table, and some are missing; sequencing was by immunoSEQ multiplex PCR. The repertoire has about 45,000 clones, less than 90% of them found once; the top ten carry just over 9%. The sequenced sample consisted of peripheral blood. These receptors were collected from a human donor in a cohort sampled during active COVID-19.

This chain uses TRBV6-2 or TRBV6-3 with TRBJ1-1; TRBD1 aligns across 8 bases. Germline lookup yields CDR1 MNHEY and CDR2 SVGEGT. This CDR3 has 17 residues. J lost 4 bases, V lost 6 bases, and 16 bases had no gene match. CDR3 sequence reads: CASSQLDRAGGFTEAFF. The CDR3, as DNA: TGTGCCAGCAGCCAACTGGACAGGGCAGGGGGTTTCACTGAAGCTTTCTTT.

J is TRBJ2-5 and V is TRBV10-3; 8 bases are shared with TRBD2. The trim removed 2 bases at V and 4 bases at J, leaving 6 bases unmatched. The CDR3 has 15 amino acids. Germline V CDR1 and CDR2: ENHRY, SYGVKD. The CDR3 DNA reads TGTGCCATCAGTGAGAGTAGCGGGGTGGGAGAGACCCAGTACTTC. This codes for CAISESSGVGETQYF.

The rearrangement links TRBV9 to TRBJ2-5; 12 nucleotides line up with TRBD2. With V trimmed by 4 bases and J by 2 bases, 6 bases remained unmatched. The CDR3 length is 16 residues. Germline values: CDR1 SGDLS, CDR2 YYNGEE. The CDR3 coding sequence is TGTGCCAGCAGCCCCCGACTAGCGGGGGATCAAGAGACCCAGTACTTC. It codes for CASSPRLAGDQETQYF.

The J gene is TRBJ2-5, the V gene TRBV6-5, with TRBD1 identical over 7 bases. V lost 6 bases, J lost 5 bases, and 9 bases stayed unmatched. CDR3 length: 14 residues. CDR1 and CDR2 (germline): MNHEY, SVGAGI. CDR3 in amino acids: CASSYNRGTETQYF. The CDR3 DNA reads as TGTGCCAGCAGCTACAACAGGGGAACGGAGACCCAGTACTTC.

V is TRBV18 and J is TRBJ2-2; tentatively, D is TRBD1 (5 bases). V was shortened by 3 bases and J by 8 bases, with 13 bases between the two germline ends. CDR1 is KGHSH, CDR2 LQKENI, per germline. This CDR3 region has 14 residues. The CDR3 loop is CASSPWGDKGELFF. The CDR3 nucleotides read TGTGCCAGCTCACCGTGGGGCGATAAGGGGGAGCTGTTTTTT.

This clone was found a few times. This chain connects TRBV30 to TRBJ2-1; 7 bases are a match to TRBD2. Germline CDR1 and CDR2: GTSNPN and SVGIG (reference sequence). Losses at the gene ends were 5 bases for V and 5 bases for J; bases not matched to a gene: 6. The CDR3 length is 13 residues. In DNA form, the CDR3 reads TGTGCCTGGTCCGAGGGAGGGGACAATGAGCAGTTCTTC. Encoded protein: CAWSEGGDNEQFF.

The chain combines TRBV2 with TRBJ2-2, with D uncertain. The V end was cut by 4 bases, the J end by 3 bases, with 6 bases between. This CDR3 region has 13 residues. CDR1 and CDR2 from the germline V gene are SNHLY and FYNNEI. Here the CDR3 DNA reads TGTGCCAGCAGTGTTCGGTACACCGGGGAGCTGTTTTTT. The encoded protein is CASSVRYTGELFF. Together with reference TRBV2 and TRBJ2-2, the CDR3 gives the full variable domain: EPEVTQTPSHQVTQMGQEVILRCVPISNHLYFYWYRQILGQKVEFLVSFYNNEISEKSEIFDDQFSVERPDGSNFTLKIRSTKLEDSAMYFCASSVRYTGELFFGEGSRLTVL.

The CDR3 DNA is TGCGCCAGCAGCCAAGTCCTAGCGGGGGCTCGCGAGCAGTTCTTC. It specifies CASSQVLAGAREQFF. The chain carries TRBV4-1 and TRBJ2-1; 10 nucleotides line up with TRBD2. J lost 10 bases, V lost 1 base, and 7 bases had no gene match. Germline V CDR1 and CDR2: MGHRA, YSYEKL. CDR3 size: 15 residues.

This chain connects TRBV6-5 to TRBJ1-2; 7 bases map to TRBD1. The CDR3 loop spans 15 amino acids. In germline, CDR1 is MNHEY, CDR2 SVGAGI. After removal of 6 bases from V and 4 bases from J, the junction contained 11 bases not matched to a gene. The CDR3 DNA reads TGTGCCAGCAGGGGCGGGACAGCCACTTTCTATGGCTACACCTTC. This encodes CASRGGTATFYGYTF.

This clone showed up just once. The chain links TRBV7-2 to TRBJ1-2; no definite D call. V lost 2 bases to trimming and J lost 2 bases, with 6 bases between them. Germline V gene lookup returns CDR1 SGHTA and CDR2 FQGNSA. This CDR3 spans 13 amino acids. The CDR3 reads CASSLRQNYGYTF. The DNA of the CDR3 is TGTGCCAGCAGCTTAAGACAAAACTATGGCTACACCTTC.

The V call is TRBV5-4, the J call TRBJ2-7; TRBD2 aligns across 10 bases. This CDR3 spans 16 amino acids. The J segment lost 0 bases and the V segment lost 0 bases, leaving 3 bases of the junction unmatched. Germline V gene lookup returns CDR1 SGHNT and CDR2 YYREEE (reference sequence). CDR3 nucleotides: TGTGCCAGCAGCTTGGATGGGACTAGCGCCTCCTACGAGCAGTACTTC. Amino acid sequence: CASSLDGTSASYEQYF.

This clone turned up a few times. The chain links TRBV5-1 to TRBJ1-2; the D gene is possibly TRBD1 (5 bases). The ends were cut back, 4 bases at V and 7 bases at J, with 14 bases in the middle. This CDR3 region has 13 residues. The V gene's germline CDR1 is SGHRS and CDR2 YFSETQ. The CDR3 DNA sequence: TGCGCCAGCAGCACGGGAGGGCAGGGTGGCTACACCTTC. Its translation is CASSTGGQGGYTF.

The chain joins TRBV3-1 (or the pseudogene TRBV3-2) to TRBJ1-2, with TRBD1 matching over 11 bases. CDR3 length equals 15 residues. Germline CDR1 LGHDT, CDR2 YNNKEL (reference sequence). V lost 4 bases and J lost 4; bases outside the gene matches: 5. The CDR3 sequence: CASSPDRGRIYGYTF. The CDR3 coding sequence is TGTGCCAGCAGCCCGGACAGGGGGCGGATCTATGGCTACACCTTC.

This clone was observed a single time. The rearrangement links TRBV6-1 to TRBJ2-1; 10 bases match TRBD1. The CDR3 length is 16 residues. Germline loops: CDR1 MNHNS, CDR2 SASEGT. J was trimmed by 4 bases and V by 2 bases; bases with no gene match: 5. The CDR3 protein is CASSEPGQGLYNEQFF. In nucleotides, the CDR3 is TGTGCCAGCAGTGAACCGGGACAGGGGCTGTACAATGAGCAGTTCTTC.

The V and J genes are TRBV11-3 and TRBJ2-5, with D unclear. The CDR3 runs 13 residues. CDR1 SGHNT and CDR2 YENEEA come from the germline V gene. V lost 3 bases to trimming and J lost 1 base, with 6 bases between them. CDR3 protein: CASSLNSQETQYF. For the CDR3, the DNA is TGTGCCAGCAGCTTGAACAGCCAAGAGACCCAGTACTTC.

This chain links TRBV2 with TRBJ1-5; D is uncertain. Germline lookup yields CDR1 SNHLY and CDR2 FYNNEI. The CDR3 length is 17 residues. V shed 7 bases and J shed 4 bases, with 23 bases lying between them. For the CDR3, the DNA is TGTGCCAGCAAAGGCGGTATTGGGTTAAATGTAAATCAGCCCCAGCATTTT. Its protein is CASKGGIGLNVNQPQHF.

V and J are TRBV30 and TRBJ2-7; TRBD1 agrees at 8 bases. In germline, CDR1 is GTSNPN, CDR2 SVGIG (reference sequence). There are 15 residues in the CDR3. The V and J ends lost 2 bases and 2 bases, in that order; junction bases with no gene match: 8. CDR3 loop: CAWSPRTGFAYEQYF. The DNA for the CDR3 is TGTGCCTGGAGTCCGAGGACAGGGTTCGCCTACGAGCAGTACTTC.

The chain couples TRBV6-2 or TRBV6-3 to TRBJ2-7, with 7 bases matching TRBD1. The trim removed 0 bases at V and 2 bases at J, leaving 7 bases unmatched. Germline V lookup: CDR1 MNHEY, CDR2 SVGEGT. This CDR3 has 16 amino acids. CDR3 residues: CASSYSRDSLAYEQYF. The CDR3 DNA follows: TGTGCCAGCAGTTACTCCCGGGACAGTCTGGCCTACGAGCAGTACTTC.

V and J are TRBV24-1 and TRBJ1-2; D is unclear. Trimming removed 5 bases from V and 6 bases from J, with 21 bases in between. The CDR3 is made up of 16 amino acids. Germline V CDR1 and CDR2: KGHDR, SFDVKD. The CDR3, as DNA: TGTGCCACCAGTGTCCTCCCTCCGACAAGCACCGATGGCTACACCTTC. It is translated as CATSVLPPTSTDGYTF.

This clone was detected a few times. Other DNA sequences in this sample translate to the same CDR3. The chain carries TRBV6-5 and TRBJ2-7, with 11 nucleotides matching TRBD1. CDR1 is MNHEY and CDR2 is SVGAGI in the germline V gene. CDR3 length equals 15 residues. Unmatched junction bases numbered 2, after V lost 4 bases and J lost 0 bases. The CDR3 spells CASSSGTGGSYEQYF. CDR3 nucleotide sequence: TGTGCCAGCAGTTCCGGGACAGGGGGCTCCTACGAGCAGTACTTC.

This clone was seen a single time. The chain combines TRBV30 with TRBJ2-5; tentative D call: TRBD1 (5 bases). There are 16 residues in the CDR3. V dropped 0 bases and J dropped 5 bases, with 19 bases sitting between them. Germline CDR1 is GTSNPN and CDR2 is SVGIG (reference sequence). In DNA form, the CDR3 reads TGTGCCTGGAGTGTACTACCCCCAGGGCTAAGGGAGACCCAGTACTTC. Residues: CAWSVLPPGLRETQYF.